This T cell receptor (beta chain) was sequenced for a study of T cells in Graves' hyperthyroidism and ophthalmopathy. Template material for amplifying TCR beta CDR3 regions consisted of RNA transcripts. HTBI primers were used for first-round RT-PCR of the TCR CDR3. MiXCR was run by TCRdb on the multiplex PCR reads, yielding one entry per CDR3 protein. The sample lists a few hundred thousand distinct CDR3 sequences; about 16% were seen once. The sequence came from a woman under 40 with Graves' ophthalmopathy. Sample: blood.

CDR3 coding DNA: TGTGCCAGCAGGGACGGGCAGGGTCTACGCGGGGAGCTGTTTTTT. This encodes CASRDGQGLRGELFF. V usage is TRBV3-1 and J usage is TRBJ2-2; a possible D gene is TRBD1 (5 bases). The ends were cut back, 6 bases at V and 7 bases at J, with 18 bases in the middle. CDR3 length equals 15 residues. From germline, CDR1 is LGHDT and CDR2 YNNKEL (reference sequence).